A single sample gave rise to the 20 T cell receptor beta chains below, sequenced in a study of post-analysis software for immune sequencing data. Study-wide points: A handful of TRBV segments were significantly more frequent in patients than in controls. TRBV5-6, TRBV5-1 and TRBV20-1 were among these segments.

The authors incorporated unique molecular identifiers into the TCR beta cDNA libraries. TCRdb reprocessed the PCR reads via MiXCR and lists one record per CDR3 protein. The sample lists about 770,000 distinct CDR3 sequences; 46% were seen once. These TCRs' antigens remain unknown. Sequencing was performed on blood. Receptors originate from a girl aged 10 to 17 with multiple sclerosis.

J is TRBJ2-7 and V is TRBV7-2; D unclear. From germline, CDR1 is SGHTA and CDR2 FQGNSA. The CDR3 runs to 13 residues. V lost 2 bases to trimming and J lost 2 bases, with 7 bases between them. CDR3 coding DNA: TGTGCCAGCAGCTTATGGGGTGCCTACGAGCAGTACTTC. Amino acid sequence: CASSLWGAYEQYF.

The rearrangement joins TRBV15 to TRBJ1-2, with D maybe TRBD1 (5 bases). This CDR3 region has 14 residues. Trimming left V 5 bases short and J 5 bases short, with 15 bases between. Germline V gives CDR1 LNHNV, CDR2 YYDKDF (reference sequence). CDR3 sequence (DNA): TGTGCCACCAGCGTCGAAGGGACGGATTATGGCTACACCTTC. This sequence encodes CATSVEGTDYGYTF.

The chain links TRBV28 to TRBJ2-7; weak D call: TRBD2 (6 bases). The V and J ends lost 5 bases and 4 bases respectively, with 15 bases between them. The V gene's germline CDR1 is MDHEN and CDR2 SYDVKM. The CDR3 is 14 amino acids. Here the CDR3 DNA reads TGTGCCAGCAGTCTTCTAGCGCCGACATACGAGCAGTACTTC. This gives the protein CASSLLAPTYEQYF.

The chain couples TRBV9 to TRBJ2-3; 10 nucleotides align to TRBD1. The V segment lost 4 bases and the J segment 2 bases; nucleotides outside the gene matches: 10. The CDR3 has 17 residues. Germline CDR1 and CDR2: SGDLS and YYNGEE. The CDR3 DNA reads TGTGCCAGCAGCAACCCTAGTGGACAGGGGGACACAGATACGCAGTATTTT. Its translation: CASSNPSGQGDTDTQYF.

This clonotype was counted only a few times. The rearrangement uses TRBV19 and TRBJ2-5; 8 bases agree with TRBD2. The J call may be mistaken, given a closer DNA end match to TRBJ2-7. The germline gives CDR1 LNHDA, CDR2 SQIVND (reference sequence). The CDR3 is 15 amino acids. CDR3 loop: CASSSTAGALTEQYF. In nucleotides, the CDR3 is TGTGCCAGTAGTTCCACAGCGGGAGCCCTTACCGAGCAGTACTTC.

The chain joins TRBV15 to TRBJ1-1; D not resolved. Germline CDR1 LNHNV, CDR2 YYDKDF (reference sequence). With 3 bases removed from V and 2 bases from J, the gap between germline ends came to 16 bases. The CDR3 is made up of 16 amino acids. This CDR3 is CATSSTLFSTNTEAFF. The CDR3 region has the DNA TGTGCCACCAGCAGCACGCTTTTTTCGACCAACACTGAAGCTTTCTTT.

This sequence joins TRBV20-1 and TRBJ1-2; 10 bases fit TRBD1. The CDR3 covers 15 residues. Germline values: CDR1 DFQATT, CDR2 SNEGSKA (reference sequence). V dropped 4 bases and J dropped 2; count of bases not matched to a gene: 7. The CDR3, as DNA: TGCAGTGCTACTCCGACAGGGGGCCCCAACTATGGCTACACCTTC. Translated, it gives CSATPTGGPNYGYTF.

J is TRBJ2-7 and V is TRBV29-1, with D perhaps matching TRBD1 (5 bases). Germline assignment: CDR1 SQVTM and CDR2 ANQGSEA. The V and J ends lost 6 bases and 2 bases respectively, with 14 bases between them. The CDR3 length is 13 residues. In nucleotides, the CDR3 is TGCAGCGTCGTGACCCAGGGAACCTACGAGCAGTACTTC. It encodes CSVVTQGTYEQYF.

The chain couples TRBV28 to TRBJ1-1; 10 nucleotides agree with TRBD1. The ends lost 3 bases at V and 1 base at J; junction bases unmatched: 11. CDR3 size: 18 residues. The germline V gene has CDR1 MDHEN and CDR2 SYDVKM. CDR3 loop: CASSFSTGTGVWNTEAFF. The DNA of the CDR3 is TGTGCCAGCAGTTTTTCGACCGGGACAGGGGTTTGGAACACTGAAGCTTTCTTT. Together with reference TRBV28 and TRBJ1-1, the CDR3 gives the full variable domain: DVKVTQSSRYLVKRTGEKVFLECVQDMDHENMFWYRQDPGLGLRLIYFSYDVKMKEKGDIPEGYSVSREKKERFSLILESASTNQTSMYLCASSFSTGTGVWNTEAFFGQGTRLTVV.

As regards this clonotype: A much more abundant neighbour one base away suggests this may be a read error. This chain uses TRBV20-1 with TRBJ1-2; D perhaps matches TRBD1 (6 bases). Per the germline V gene, CDR1 is DFQATT and CDR2 is SNEGSKA (reference sequence). The CDR3 runs to 13 residues. In DNA, the CDR3 is TGCAGTGCTACAGGGGCTACTAACTATGACTACACCTTC. This gives the protein CSATGATNYDYTF.

This clonotype was detected a few times. This sequence joins TRBV27 and TRBJ1-1; 8 nucleotides line up with TRBD1. The CDR3 consists of 18 residues. The V segment lost 5 bases and the J segment 3 bases; nucleotides outside the gene matches: 17. CDR1 is MNHEY and CDR2 is SMNVEV in the germline V gene (reference sequence). CDR3 sequence reads: CASSTSHGQGPGDTEAFF. CDR3 bases: TGTGCCAGCAGTACCTCCCATGGACAGGGTCCCGGAGACACTGAAGCTTTCTTT.

The chain uses TRBV6-6 and TRBJ2-7; no clear D gene. This CDR3 is 12 amino acids long. CDR1 and CDR2 (germline): MNHNY, SVGAGI (reference sequence). Between the trimmed V and J ends, which lost 5 bases and 4 bases, there was a span of 9 bases. CDR3: CASSTKYYEQYF. CDR3 coding DNA: TGTGCCAGCAGTACAAAATATTACGAGCAGTACTTC.

The genes are TRBV5-1 and TRBJ2-1; 11 bases are shared with TRBD2. This CDR3 has 16 residues. The germline gives CDR1 SGHRS, CDR2 YFSETQ. The trim removed 4 bases at V and 8 bases at J, leaving 11 bases unmatched. CDR3 loop: CASSPGIAGGLDEQFF. The CDR3 nucleotides are TGCGCCAGCAGCCCCGGGATAGCGGGAGGGTTGGATGAGCAGTTCTTC.

The chain has TRBV5-1 and TRBJ2-4, with no clear D. This CDR3 has 15 residues. V lost 0 bases, J lost 0 bases, and 7 bases lay in between. From germline, CDR1 is SGHRS and CDR2 YFSETQ. DNA for the CDR3: TGCGCCAGCAGCTTGGACGGGTTAGCCAAAAACATTCAGTACTTC. It encodes CASSLDGLAKNIQYF. Combining the CDR3 with reference TRBV5-1 and TRBJ2-4 gives the whole variable domain KAGVTQTPRYLIKTRGQQVTLSCSPISGHRSVSWYQQTPGQGLQFLFEYFSETQRNKGNFPGRFSGRQFSNSRSEMNVSTLELGDSALYLCASSLDGLAKNIQYFGAGTRLSVL.

The table lists this clonotype with a few counts. This chain links TRBV27 with TRBJ2-5; TRBD2 matches 14 bases. This CDR3 is built from 15 residues. V shed 4 bases and J 5 bases; nucleotides not matched to a gene: 3. From germline, CDR1 is MNHEY and CDR2 SMNVEV (reference sequence). The CDR3 sequence: CASSSGTSGGETQYF. The CDR3, as DNA: TGTGCCAGCAGTTCCGGGACTAGCGGGGGTGAGACCCAGTACTTC.

This clonotype has just one count. The chain employs TRBV30 and TRBJ2-7; no clear D gene. Between the trimmed V and J ends, which lost 0 bases and 7 bases, there was a span of 16 bases. Germline V gives CDR1 GTSNPN, CDR2 SVGIG (reference sequence). The CDR3 extends over 14 amino acids. The CDR3 sequence is CAWSVALSLSEQYF. The CDR3 DNA reads TGTGCCTGGAGTGTAGCCCTGAGCCTGAGTGAGCAGTACTTC.

V is TRBV7-2 and J is TRBJ1-1; D call uncertain. Germline assignment: CDR1 SGHTA and CDR2 FQGNSA. V lost 3 bases to trimming and J lost 7 bases, with 18 bases between them. CDR3 length equals 15 residues. The chain's CDR3 is CASSLETTLGIEAFF. In nucleotides, the CDR3 is TGTGCCAGCAGCTTGGAAACGACTCTGGGGATTGAAGCTTTCTTT.

This clonotype has a handful of counts. The chain is built from TRBV29-1 and TRBJ1-2; D perhaps matches TRBD1 (6 bases). V was clipped by 4 bases and J by 2 bases, with 11 bases between them. Germline CDR1 SQVTM, CDR2 ANQGSEA. The CDR3 totals 13 residues. CDR3 sequence: CSVAGGQNYGYTF. CDR3 DNA sequence: TGCAGCGTTGCGGGGGGACAAAACTATGGCTACACCTTC.

This rearrangement joins TRBV6-1 to TRBJ2-1; 14 bases fit TRBD2. This CDR3 spans 15 amino acids. V trimming: 4 bases; J trimming: 8 bases; junction bases outside the gene matches: 4. Germline CDR1 is MNHNS and CDR2 is SASEGT. CDR3 amino acids: CASSGGTSGSDEQFF. In DNA, the CDR3 is TGTGCCAGCAGTGGGGGGACTAGCGGGAGCGATGAGCAGTTCTTC.

This clonotype was seen more than once but under ten times. This chain uses TRBV27 with TRBJ2-1; weak D call: TRBD2 (5 bases). V lost 8 bases and J lost 7, with 15 bases in between. The CDR3 is 13 residues long. Looked up from germline, CDR1 is MNHEY and CDR2 is SMNVEV (reference sequence). The CDR3 is CASGEIFANEQFF. The CDR3 bases are TGTGCCAGCGGGGAGATTTTCGCGAATGAGCAGTTCTTC.